This TCR beta chain was identified in a study of blood T cell repertoires in COVID-19. For the study at large: The origin of the acute and convalescent COVID-19 samples was the United States, Italy and Spain. Sources were T cells, B-cell-depleted T cells, or PBMCs; the material itself was cDNA or gDNA.

The method was immunoSEQ multiplex PCR; TCRdb's version includes in-frame clones alone and lacks a portion of them. The table lists 120,000 to 150,000 clones, about 88% of them singletons. The CDR3 extends over 17 amino acids. Trimming left V 0 bases short and J 5 bases short, with 19 bases between. Germline loops: CDR1 LGHDT, CDR2 YNNKEL (reference sequence). The material sequenced was peripheral blood. The chain links TRBV3-1 (or the pseudogene TRBV3-2) to TRBJ1-1; the D gene is possibly TRBD1 (6 bases). The sequence was obtained from a human donor in a cohort sampled during active COVID-19. This chain's CDR3 is CASSQDVGTLKRTEAFF. In nucleotides, the CDR3 is TGTGCCAGCAGCCAAGACGTGGGGACACTTAAGAGGACTGAAGCTTTCTTT.